This T cell receptor beta chain emerged from a study of shared clonotypes between healthy human individuals. Study-wide findings and caveats: Clonotypes not shared had lower generation probabilities than those common to all four donors.

Sorted-subset replicate PCR reactions contained approximately 190 ng DNA, corresponding to some 29,000 T cell genomes. TCRdb keeps only in-frame clones here, not all; method: immunoSEQ multiplex PCR. The sample yields 1,500,000 or so clones, approximately 98.5% seen once. Comments on this clone: Its specificity is not known.

This TCR was recovered from a man between 25 and 39 years old in good health. Material for sequencing was naive CD4+ T cells sorted from blood. Subset noted: CD45RA+ positively selected.

The CDR3: CASSRQYNEQFF. Here the CDR3 DNA reads TGTGCCAGTAGTAGACAGTACAATGAGCAGTTCTTC. The gene calls are TRBV19 and TRBJ2-1, with D possibly being TRBD1 (5 bases). The germline V and J ends were trimmed by 4 bases and 4 bases, with 5 bases remaining between them. Germline CDR1 reads LNHDA; CDR2 reads SQIVND (reference sequence). CDR3 length equals 12 residues. Combining the CDR3 with reference TRBV19 and TRBJ2-1 gives the whole variable domain DGGITQSPKYLFRKEGQNVTLSCEQNLNHDAMYWYRQDPGQGLRLIYYSQIVNDFQKGDIAEGYSVSREKKESFPLTVTSAQKNPTAFYLCASSRQYNEQFFGPGTRLTVL.